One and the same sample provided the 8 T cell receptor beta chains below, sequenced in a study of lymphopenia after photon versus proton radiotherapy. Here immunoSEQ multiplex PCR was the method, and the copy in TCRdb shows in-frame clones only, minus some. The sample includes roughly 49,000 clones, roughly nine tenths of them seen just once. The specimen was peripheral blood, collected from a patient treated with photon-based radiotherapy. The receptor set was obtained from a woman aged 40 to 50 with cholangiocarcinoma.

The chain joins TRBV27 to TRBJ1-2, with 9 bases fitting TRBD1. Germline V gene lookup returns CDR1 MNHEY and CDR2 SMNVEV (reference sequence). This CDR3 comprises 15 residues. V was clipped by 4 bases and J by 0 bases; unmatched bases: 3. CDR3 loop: CASSSGQGTNYGYTF. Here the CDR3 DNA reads TGTGCCAGCAGTTCAGGACAGGGGACTAACTATGGCTACACCTTC.

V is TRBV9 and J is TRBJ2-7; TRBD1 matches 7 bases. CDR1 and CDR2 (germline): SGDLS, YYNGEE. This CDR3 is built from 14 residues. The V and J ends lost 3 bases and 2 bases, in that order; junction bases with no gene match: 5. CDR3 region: CASSATGTAYEQYF. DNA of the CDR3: TGTGCCAGCAGCGCCACCGGGACAGCCTACGAGCAGTACTTC.

The CDR3 DNA follows: TGCGCCAGCAGCTTAGGGAGTCAGGGGGGTGCTGGGGCCAACGTCCTGACTTTC. Protein product: CASSLGSQGGAGANVLTF. This chain links TRBV5-1 with TRBJ2-6; D is possibly TRBD1 (7 bases). In germline, CDR1 is SGHRS, CDR2 YFSETQ. V lost 2 bases, J lost 2 bases, and 17 bases lay in between. This CDR3 has 18 residues.

CDR3: CASRRGTEYNSPLHF. The DNA for the CDR3 is TGTGCCAGTAGACGAGGGACAGAATATAATTCACCCCTCCACTTT. The rearrangement joins TRBV19 to TRBJ1-6; the match to TRBD1 covers 7 bases. The junction had 6 bases not matched to a gene; V was cut back by 6 bases and J by 4 bases. CDR1 is LNHDA, CDR2 SQIVND, per germline (reference sequence). The length of the CDR3 is 15 residues.

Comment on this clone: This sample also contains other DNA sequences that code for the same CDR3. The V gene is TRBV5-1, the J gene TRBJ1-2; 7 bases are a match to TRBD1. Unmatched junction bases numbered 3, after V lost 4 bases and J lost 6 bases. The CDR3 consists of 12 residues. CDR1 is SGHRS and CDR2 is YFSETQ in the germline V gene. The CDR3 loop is CASSKGGDGYTF. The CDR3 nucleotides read TGCGCCAGCAGCAAAGGGGGCGATGGCTACACCTTC.

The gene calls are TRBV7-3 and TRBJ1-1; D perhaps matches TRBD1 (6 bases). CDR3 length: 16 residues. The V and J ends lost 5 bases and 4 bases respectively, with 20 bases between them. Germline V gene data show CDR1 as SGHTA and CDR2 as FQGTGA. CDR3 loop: CASSPKGGGVGTEAFF. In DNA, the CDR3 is TGTGCCAGCAGCCCGAAAGGGGGAGGGGTGGGCACTGAAGCTTTCTTT.

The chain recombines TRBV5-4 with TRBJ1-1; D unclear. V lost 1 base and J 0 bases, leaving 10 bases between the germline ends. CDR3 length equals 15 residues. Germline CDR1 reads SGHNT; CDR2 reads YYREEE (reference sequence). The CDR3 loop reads CASSLNGGMNTEAFF. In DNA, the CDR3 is TGTGCCAGCAGCTTGAATGGCGGTATGAACACTGAAGCTTTCTTT. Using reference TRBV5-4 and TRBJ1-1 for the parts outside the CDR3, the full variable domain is ETGVTQSPTHLIKTRGQQVTLRCSSQSGHNTVSWYQQALGQGPQFIFQYYREEENGRGNFPPRFSGLQFPNYSSELNVNALELDDSALYLCASSLNGGMNTEAFFGQGTRLTVV.

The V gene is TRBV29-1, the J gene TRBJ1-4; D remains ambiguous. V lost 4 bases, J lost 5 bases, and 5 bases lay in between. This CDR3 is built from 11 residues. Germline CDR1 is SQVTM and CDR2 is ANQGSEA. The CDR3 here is CSVALNEKLFF. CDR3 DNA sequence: TGCAGCGTTGCTTTAAATGAAAAACTGTTTTTT.